This TCR beta chain came from a study of T-cell reconstitution after alpha-beta-depleted transplantation in children. Using unique molecular identifiers, the investigators prepared the TCRbeta library. TCRdb re-called the PCR reads through MiXCR, storing one row per CDR3 protein. The repertoire holds about 610,000 distinct CDR3 sequences, with roughly a tenth as singletons. This specimen was PBMCs from the stem cell graft donor, taken from the stem cell graft. The source is a human donor who donated a stem cell graft to a child with acute myeloid leukemia.

The CDR3 here is CSAKDTAKNTGELFF. CDR3 coding DNA: TGCAGTGCCAAAGACACAGCCAAGAACACCGGGGAGCTGTTTTTT. J is TRBJ2-2 and V is TRBV20-1; D ambiguous. Trimming removed 6 bases at V and 1 base at J, with 15 bases between. Germline-derived CDR1 and CDR2 are DFQATT and SNEGSKA (reference sequence). The CDR3 runs to 15 residues.